A single sample is the source of the 25 T cell receptor beta chains below, sequenced in a study of blood T cell repertoires in COVID-19. The repertoire was sequenced with immunoSEQ multiplex PCR; TCRdb's copy has only in-frame clones and lacks some. The top ten hold 3.6% of the sample, which has approximately 250,000 clones, more than 85% seen once. The sequenced sample was peripheral blood. The receptors here all came from a man younger than 30 with active or convalescent COVID-19.

The sample holds one count of this clone. In the same sample, other DNA sequences code for this CDR3. The chain combines TRBV5-6 with TRBJ2-7, with 10 positions matching TRBD1. Per the germline V gene, CDR1 is SGHDT and CDR2 is YYEEEE. With V trimmed by 2 bases and J by 2 bases, 4 bases remained unmatched. The CDR3 contains 15 residues. The CDR3 protein is CASSLGQGGPYEQYF. Written as DNA, the CDR3 is TGTGCCAGCAGCTTAGGACAGGGGGGGCCCTACGAGCAGTACTTC.

This sequence joins TRBV19 and TRBJ2-7; D might be TRBD1 (5 bases). CDR1 and CDR2 from the germline V gene are LNHDA and SQIVND (reference sequence). V lost 4 bases to trimming and J lost 6 bases, with 13 bases between them. This CDR3 is 13 amino acids long. The CDR3 region is CASSTTPQGEQYF. For the CDR3, the DNA is TGTGCCAGTAGTACGACCCCGCAGGGCGAGCAGTACTTC.

This chain links TRBV10-3 with TRBJ2-2, with 9 bases aligning to TRBD1. Trimming took 10 bases from V and 0 from J; bases not matched to a gene: 3. This CDR3 is built from 14 residues. CDR1 is ENHRY, CDR2 SYGVKD, per germline. The CDR3 region is CATWTGANTGELFF. CDR3 in DNA: TGTGCCACTTGGACAGGGGCGAACACCGGGGAGCTGTTTTTT.

This sequence joins TRBV6-5 and TRBJ1-2; 7 bases agree with TRBD1. The CDR3 contains 13 residues. CDR1 is MNHEY, CDR2 SVGAGI, per germline. J lost 5 bases, V lost 6 bases, and 6 bases had no gene match. CDR3 in DNA: TGTGCCAGCAGATCGACAGGGAAGTATGGCTACACCTTC. Its translation is CASRSTGKYGYTF.

The chain carries TRBV30 and TRBJ2-6; 9 bases agree with TRBD2. The CDR3 covers 17 residues. Germline trimming cut 4 bases from V and 2 bases from J; bases unmatched to any gene: 9. Germline assignment: CDR1 GTSNPN and CDR2 SVGIG (reference sequence). CDR3 in DNA: TGTGCCTGGACAGGTAGCGGGAGTCTCGCTGGGGCCAACGTCCTGACTTTC. This codes for CAWTGSGSLAGANVLTF.

The gene calls are TRBV5-5 and TRBJ2-3; 9 nucleotides agree with TRBD1. The germline gives CDR1 SGHKS, CDR2 YYEKEE (reference sequence). V was clipped by 0 bases and J by 6 bases; unmatched bases: 8. CDR3 size: 16 residues. The CDR3 nucleotides are TGTGCCAGCAGCTTGGACAGGGGGCTCCCTGGCGATACGCAGTATTTT. It is translated as CASSLDRGLPGDTQYF.

The gene calls are TRBV5-1 and TRBJ1-2, with TRBD1 matching over 7 bases. After removal of 3 bases from V and 7 bases from J, the junction contained 3 bases not matched to a gene. The CDR3 consists of 12 residues. Germline CDR1 and CDR2: SGHRS and YFSETQ. The CDR3 sequence is CASSSRGSGYTF. The CDR3, as DNA: TGCGCCAGCAGCTCCAGGGGGTCTGGCTACACCTTC. Using reference TRBV5-1 and TRBJ1-2 for the parts outside the CDR3, the full variable domain is KAGVTQTPRYLIKTRGQQVTLSCSPISGHRSVSWYQQTPGQGLQFLFEYFSETQRNKGNFPGRFSGRQFSNSRSEMNVSTLELGDSALYLCASSSRGSGYTFGSGTRLTVV.

This clone has a single count. The chain employs TRBV30 and TRBJ2-1; 7 positions match TRBD2. Germline V gene sequence: CDR1 GTSNPN, CDR2 SVGIG (reference sequence). The CDR3 extends over 14 amino acids. J lost 7 bases, V lost 2 bases, and 8 bases had no gene match. The CDR3 DNA follows: TGTGCCTGGAGTTTGGGCGGGAGTAGAAATGAGCAGTTCTTC. This gives the protein CAWSLGGSRNEQFF.

This clone has a handful of counts. V is TRBV24-1 and J is TRBJ2-2; weak D call: TRBD1 (5 bases). V lost 4 bases and J lost 6, with 8 bases in between. CDR1 is KGHDR and CDR2 is SFDVKD in the germline V gene. The CDR3 loop spans 13 amino acids. As DNA, the CDR3 is TGTGCCACCAGTGAATTAGGGGCCGGGGAGCTGTTTTTT. Residues: CATSELGAGELFF.

The chain combines TRBV28 with TRBJ1-2, with 9 bases identical to TRBD1. V lost 3 bases, J lost 8 bases, and 7 bases stayed unmatched. Germline V gives CDR1 MDHEN, CDR2 SYDVKM. The length of the CDR3 is 14 residues. The CDR3 coding sequence is TGTGCCAGCAGTTTCCAAGGACAGGGGCGCGGCTACACCTTC. Protein product: CASSFQGQGRGYTF.

J is TRBJ1-1 and V is TRBV30; weak D call: TRBD1 (6 bases). CDR3 size: 14 residues. The germline CDR1 and CDR2 sequences are GTSNPN and SVGIG (reference sequence). The ends were cut back, 5 bases at V and 2 bases at J, with 15 bases in the middle. CDR3 residues: CAWEPDRLNTEAFF. The CDR3, as DNA: TGTGCCTGGGAACCGGACAGATTAAACACTGAAGCTTTCTTT.

This clone was detected a few times. The chain joins TRBV7-9 to TRBJ1-4, with D possibly being TRBD1 (6 bases). Germline CDR1 is SEHNR and CDR2 is FQNEAQ (reference sequence). The CDR3 runs 16 residues. V gave up 5 bases and J gave up 1 base, with 14 bases separating them. The CDR3 DNA sequence: TGTGCCAGCAGCGAAGGGGGAGTAAAAACTAATGAAAAACTGTTTTTT. Translating gives CASSEGGVKTNEKLFF.

The rearrangement links TRBV3-1 (or the pseudogene TRBV3-2) to TRBJ2-1, with TRBD2 matching over 10 bases. The CDR3 is 18 residues long. Germline trimming cut 1 base from V and 6 bases from J; bases unmatched to any gene: 12. CDR1 and CDR2 from the germline V gene are LGHDT and YNNKEL (reference sequence). CDR3 coding DNA: TGTGCCAGCAGCCAAGGCCAGGTCCAAGCGGGAGGGCGCAATGAGCAGTTCTTC. The encoded protein is CASSQGQVQAGGRNEQFF.

This chain links TRBV30 with TRBJ1-1; 9 positions agree with TRBD1. The germline V gene encodes CDR1 GTSNPN and CDR2 SVGIG (reference sequence). With V trimmed by 7 bases and J by 4 bases, 10 bases remained unmatched. This CDR3 has 14 residues. The CDR3 loop is CASKQGARFTEAFF. In DNA form, the CDR3 reads TGTGCCTCCAAACAGGGGGCGCGTTTCACTGAAGCTTTCTTT.

The chain carries TRBV4-1 and TRBJ1-5; tentative D call: TRBD1 (6 bases). Germline V gene sequence: CDR1 MGHRA, CDR2 YSYEKL. This CDR3 contains 14 residues. The V and J ends lost 7 bases and 6 bases respectively, with 16 bases between them. CDR3 nucleotide sequence: TGCGCCAGCACCAAACAGGGAATTGGTCAGCCCCAGCATTTT. This translates into CASTKQGIGQPQHF.

The chain carries TRBV30 and TRBJ2-7, with 7 nucleotides matching TRBD2. The CDR3 length is 16 residues. Germline CDR1 GTSNPN, CDR2 SVGIG (reference sequence). V dropped 2 bases and J dropped 3; count of bases not matched to a gene: 13. The CDR3 is CAWSPKDLAGLYEQYF. The CDR3 DNA is TGTGCCTGGAGTCCCAAGGACTTAGCGGGCCTCTACGAGCAGTACTTC.

The chain joins TRBV6-5 to TRBJ2-7; D is perhaps TRBD2 (6 bases). The CDR3 has 15 residues. The V gene lost 6 bases and the J gene lost 5 bases, with 20 bases spanning the gap. CDR1 is MNHEY and CDR2 is SVGAGI in the germline V gene. CDR3 nucleotide sequence: TGTGCCAGCAGCCACGGGGGTGTGGGGTACGACGAGCAGTACTTC. Translation gives CASSHGGVGYDEQYF.

The chain has TRBV5-1 and TRBJ2-5; TRBD1 might be the D (5 bases). Trimming left V 5 bases short and J 3 bases short, with 8 bases between. The CDR3 contains 12 residues. Germline V gene lookup returns CDR1 SGHRS and CDR2 YFSETQ. The CDR3 DNA reads as TGCGCCAGCAGTGAAGGGGAAGAGACCCAGTACTTC. Translating it yields CASSEGEETQYF.

The chain employs TRBV11-3 and TRBJ2-1; 13 bases fit TRBD2. Losses at the gene ends were 1 base for V and 6 bases for J; bases not matched to a gene: 0. Germline CDR1 is SGHNT and CDR2 is YENEEA. The CDR3 is 15 residues long. The chain's CDR3 is CASSLGLAGGNEQFF. CDR3 bases: TGTGCCAGCAGCTTAGGACTAGCGGGAGGCAATGAGCAGTTCTTC.

The J gene is TRBJ1-2, the V gene TRBV3-1 (or the pseudogene TRBV3-2); 9 bases are shared with TRBD1. V lost 4 bases to trimming and J lost 3 bases; unmatched junction nucleotides: 3. Germline values: CDR1 LGHDT, CDR2 YNNKEL (reference sequence). There are 14 residues in the CDR3. DNA of the CDR3: TGTGCCAGCAGCCGCCGGGACAGGGACTATGGCTACACCTTC. Encoded protein: CASSRRDRDYGYTF.

Only one count was recorded for this clone. The V call is TRBV19, the J call TRBJ2-1; the match to TRBD2 covers 12 bases. Germline assignment: CDR1 LNHDA and CDR2 SQIVND (reference sequence). The CDR3 loop spans 13 amino acids. Germline trimming cut 6 bases from V and 7 bases from J; bases unmatched to any gene: 1. The chain's CDR3 is CASRLAGGNEQFF. Here the CDR3 DNA reads TGTGCCAGTAGACTAGCGGGAGGAAATGAGCAGTTCTTC.

The V call is TRBV5-1, the J call TRBJ2-1; 7 bases fit TRBD2. The germline V gene has CDR1 SGHRS and CDR2 YFSETQ. V lost 4 bases, J lost 0 bases, and 7 bases stayed unmatched. The CDR3 contains 16 residues. This chain's CDR3 is CASSPGGGSSYNEQFF. The CDR3 region has the DNA TGCGCCAGCAGCCCGGGAGGCGGAAGCTCCTACAATGAGCAGTTCTTC.

J is TRBJ1-4 and V is TRBV18; D not resolved. The CDR3 sequence is 12 residues long. CDR1 KGHSH and CDR2 LQKENI come from the germline V gene. Between the trimmed V and J ends, which lost 6 bases and 7 bases, there was a span of 9 bases. CDR3 DNA: TGTGCCAGCTCCGAACGCGGTGAAAAACTGTTTTTT. Its protein is CASSERGEKLFF. The variable domain in full, completed from reference TRBV18 and TRBJ1-4, reads NAGVMQNPRHLVRRRGQEARLRCSPMKGHSHVYWYRQLPEEGLKFMVYLQKENIIDESGMPKERFSAEFPKEGPSILRIQQVVRGDSAAYFCASSERGEKLFFGSGTQLSVL.

This chain joins TRBV11-2 and TRBJ2-2; TRBD2 might be the D (5 bases). V was shortened by 5 bases and J by 1 base, with 8 bases between the two germline ends. This CDR3 comprises 14 residues. Per the germline V gene, CDR1 is SGHAT and CDR2 is FQNNGV. This chain's CDR3 is CASSRGQNTGELFF. In nucleotides, the CDR3 is TGTGCCAGCAGCCGAGGGCAGAACACCGGGGAGCTGTTTTTT.

The V gene is TRBV4-1, the J gene TRBJ2-5; D is perhaps TRBD2 (6 bases). The CDR3 is 15 residues long. V was pared by 2 bases and J by 5 bases, with 15 bases between. Germline V gene data show CDR1 as MGHRA and CDR2 as YSYEKL. In DNA, the CDR3 is TGCGCCAGCAGCCAAAGGGGTACGAGCGGGGAGACCCAGTACTTC. Its translation: CASSQRGTSGETQYF.